A selection of T cell receptor beta chains follows, all from one sample in a study of blood T cell repertoires in COVID-19. Generated by immunoSEQ multiplex PCR, the TCRdb table keeps only in-frame clones and is missing some. The table records 270,000 or so clones, around 91% of them present only once. Source material: peripheral blood. The source is a woman aged 55-69 years with COVID-19, enrolled during active disease. The CDR3 runs from the conserved cysteine through the conserved F or W. D genes are given only for firm matches. Only part of the rows carry a size: once, few, many, or a class if the clone is expanded.

clone size: NA
V gene: TRBV21-1
J gene: TRBJ2-7
D gene: NA
CDR3 DNA: TGTGCCAGCAGGGGGAGAGACAGGGGGTTCTCCGAGCAGTACTTC
CDR3 protein: CASRGRDRGFSEQYF

clone size: NA
V gene: TRBV7-2
J gene: TRBJ1-2
D gene: NA
CDR3 DNA: TGTGCCAGCGGAGTGGGAGGAGGAGGCTACACCTTC
CDR3 protein: CASGVGGGGYTF

clone size: few
V gene: TRBV5-4
J gene: TRBJ1-1
D gene: NA
CDR3 DNA: TGTGCCAGCAGCTTGGGCGGCAGGGCAGGTCGGAACACTGAAGCTTTCTTT
CDR3 protein: CASSLGGRAGRNTEAFF

clone size: NA
V gene: TRBV3-1/TRBV3-2
J gene: TRBJ1-6
D gene: TRBD1
CDR3 DNA: TGTGCCAGCAGCCATGGACAGGGGGCAGCCTATAATTCACCCCTCCACTTT
CDR3 protein: CASSHGQGAAYNSPLHF

clone size: NA
V gene: TRBV10-3
J gene: TRBJ2-5
D gene: TRBD2
CDR3 DNA: TGTGCCATCAGCTTCCAAGCGGGGGGTTCCGGTGGGACCCAGTACTTC
CDR3 protein: CAISFQAGGSGGTQYF

clone size: NA
V gene: TRBV3-1/TRBV3-2
J gene: TRBJ1-3
D gene: NA
CDR3 DNA: TGTGCCAGCAGCCAAGATCTCTGGCAAACTGGAAACACCATATATTTT
CDR3 protein: CASSQDLWQTGNTIYF

clone size: NA
V gene: TRBV5-8
J gene: TRBJ1-2
D gene: TRBD1
CDR3 DNA: TGTGCCAGCAGCTCCTTGGACAGGCCGACTAACTATGGCTACACCTTC
CDR3 protein: CASSSLDRPTNYGYTF

clone size: few
V gene: TRBV5-4
J gene: TRBJ1-5
D gene: TRBD1
CDR3 DNA: TGTGCCAGCAGCTTTGGGACAGGGGATGGGCAGCCCCAGCATTTT
CDR3 protein: CASSFGTGDGQPQHF

clone size: NA
V gene: TRBV3-1/TRBV3-2
J gene: TRBJ1-1
D gene: NA
CDR3 DNA: TGTGCCAGCAGCCAACATGACAGGAACACTGAAGCTTTCTTT
CDR3 protein: CASSQHDRNTEAFF

clone size: NA
V gene: TRBV4-3
J gene: TRBJ1-6
D gene: NA
CDR3 DNA: TGCGCCAGCAGCCAAGTCAAAATGACAGGCGGGAATTCACCCCTCCACTTT
CDR3 protein: CASSQVKMTGGNSPLHF

clone size: NA
V gene: TRBV19
J gene: TRBJ1-6
D gene: NA
CDR3 DNA: TGTGCCAGTAGTATTGCGGGTACCTCACCCCTCCACTTT
CDR3 protein: CASSIAGTSPLHF

clone size: NA
V gene: TRBV29-1
J gene: TRBJ1-2
D gene: NA
CDR3 DNA: TGCAGCGTTGAAGTACGACGGGGTGGGTATGGCTACACCTTC
CDR3 protein: CSVEVRRGGYGYTF

clone size: many
V gene: TRBV6-6
J gene: TRBJ2-2
D gene: TRBD1
CDR3 DNA: TGTGCCAGCAGCCGCGCCTTAAATCACCGGGACAGGGGGGACACCGGGGAGCTGTTTTTT
CDR3 protein: CASSRALNHRDRGDTGELFF

clone size: NA
V gene: TRBV24-1
J gene: TRBJ1-1
D gene: NA
CDR3 DNA: TGTGCCACCAGTGATCCTTCCGACAGGAGAGGAACTGAAGCTTTCTTT
CDR3 protein: CATSDPSDRRGTEAFF

clone size: NA
V gene: TRBV12-3/TRBV12-4
J gene: TRBJ2-1
D gene: NA
CDR3 DNA: TGTGCCAGCAGCCTACACGACCGAGGTGAGCAGTTCTTC
CDR3 protein: CASSLHDRGEQFF

clone size: NA
V gene: TRBV5-6
J gene: TRBJ2-3
D gene: TRBD2
CDR3 DNA: TGTGCCAGCAGCTATGCGGGGGGACGCACAGATACGCAGTATTTT
CDR3 protein: CASSYAGGRTDTQYF

clone size: NA
V gene: TRBV5-1
J gene: TRBJ1-2
D gene: TRBD1
CDR3 DNA: TGCGCCAGCAGTAGCGGGACAGGGGACTATGGCTACACCTTC
CDR3 protein: CASSSGTGDYGYTF

clone size: NA
V gene: TRBV9
J gene: TRBJ2-1
D gene: NA
CDR3 DNA: TGTGCCAGCAGCTCCAGGGTTTACAATGAGCAGTTCTTC
CDR3 protein: CASSSRVYNEQFF

clone size: NA
V gene: TRBV18
J gene: TRBJ2-1
D gene: NA
CDR3 DNA: TGTGCCAGCTCACGTGACAACGGCAACAATGAGCAGTTCTTC
CDR3 protein: CASSRDNGNNEQFF